This T cell receptor (beta chain) was identified in a study of metastatic and nonmetastatic thyroid tumors. Across the whole study: Repertoire comparison spanned blood and tumor or nodule tissue of malignant and benign thyroid patients. Findings and limits, study-wide: In blood and tumor, TCR beta diversity was reportedly significantly higher in malignant thyroid tumors than in benign nodules.

Before thyroid surgery, none of the patients had received any treatment. Using MiXCR, TCRdb re-called clones from the PCR reads. The sample records about 27,000 clones, about 16% being singletons. In its sample, this clone was seen many times. Its antigen remains unidentified. The CDR3 loop spans 15 amino acids. V lost 1 base and J lost 7; bases outside the gene matches: 6. CDR1 GTSNPN and CDR2 SVGIG come from the germline V gene (reference sequence). The specimen was blood. The receptor was isolated from a male donor with papillary thyroid cancer or a benign thyroid nodule (not recorded which). Some clones in this sample may be carry-over from other donors' samples. The chain employs TRBV30 and TRBJ2-2, with 10 bases fitting TRBD2. The CDR3 region is CAWSGPGLANGELFF. CDR3 sequence (DNA): TGTGCCTGGAGTGGCCCGGGACTAGCGAACGGGGAGCTGTTTTTT.